The 13 T cell receptor beta chains below come from one sample, sequenced in a study of CXCR3-negative and CXCR3-positive naive CD8 T cells. Notes on the study in general: The TRB CDR3s that CXCR3-positive naive cells carried were more hydrophobic than those of CXCR3-negative naive cells.

Antigens for these TCRs are unknown. UMI-labeled 5' RACE yielded the TRB cDNA libraries. TCRdb re-called the 5' RACE reads and shows each CDR3 protein once, DNA omitted. Its table lists some 7,000 distinct CDR3 sequences. The sample comprised naive CXCR3+ CD8+ T cells from blood. Subset in this sample: CD45RO-CCR7+CD27+CD95- naive CD8+ T cells expressing CXCR3 (TNR3+). The receptors shown here come from a human donor in good health. Some clones in this sample may be carry-over from other donors' samples.

Judged by frequency, this clonotype is medium-sized (0.01 to 0.1%). The V gene is TRBV7-2, the J gene TRBJ2-1. Germline V gene data show CDR1 as SGHTA and CDR2 as FQGNSA. The CDR3 is made up of 14 amino acids. CDR3 protein: CASELNPAYNEQFF.

According to its frequency, this clonotype is medium-sized. The chain is built from TRBV27 and TRBJ2-7; no DNA is available, so the TRBD2 call from TCRdb remains unchecked. CDR1 and CDR2 from the germline V gene are MNHEY and SMNVEV (reference sequence). The CDR3 consists of 14 residues. The CDR3 reads CASSLVAGAYEQYF.

This rearrangement joins TRBV6-2 or TRBV6-3 to TRBJ2-1; TCRdb's D call of TRBD1 is untestable without DNA. Germline V gives CDR1 MNHEY, CDR2 SVGEGT. This CDR3 has 14 amino acids. The CDR3: CASSYWGQAYEQFF.

Judged by frequency, this clonotype is medium-sized (0.01 to 0.1%). The chain links TRBV15 to TRBJ2-1; the D call from TCRdb, TRBD1, cannot be confirmed without DNA. CDR3 length: 16 amino acids. CDR1 and CDR2 from the germline V gene are LNHNV and YYDKDF (reference sequence). This CDR3 is CATSGIQGLSYNEQFF.

According to its frequency, this clonotype is medium-sized. The rearrangement links TRBV20-1 to TRBJ1-1; TCRdb's D call, TRBD1, is unchecked because there is no DNA. The CDR3 is made up of 14 amino acids. Per the germline V gene, CDR1 is DFQATT and CDR2 is SNEGSKA (reference sequence). The CDR3: CSASNPGVNTEAFF.

This clonotype is called medium-sized based on its frequency. This chain joins TRBV29-1 and TRBJ2-7; without DNA, the TCRdb call of TRBD2 cannot be checked. The CDR3 is 15 residues long. Per the germline V gene, CDR1 is SQVTM and CDR2 is ANQGSEA. CDR3 sequence: CSVAGGLAGSYEQYF.

Considering frequency, this clonotype is medium-sized. The chain carries TRBV11-2 and TRBJ2-2. The germline gives CDR1 SGHAT, CDR2 FQNNGV. This CDR3 comprises 12 residues. The CDR3 loop is CASSLDSGELFF.

This clonotype is classed as medium-sized (0.01 to 0.1%) by frequency. The rearrangement links TRBV27 to TRBJ2-7; TCRdb outputs TRBD1, but without DNA this stays unchecked. Germline V gene sequence: CDR1 MNHEY, CDR2 SMNVEV (reference sequence). The CDR3 spans 14 residues. The CDR3 loop reads CASSSWRGEYEQYF.

By frequency, this clonotype is medium-sized (0.01 to 0.1%). This rearrangement joins TRBV6-5 to TRBJ2-1; absent DNA, TCRdb's TRBD2 call cannot be checked. Germline assignment: CDR1 MNHEY and CDR2 SVGAGI. The CDR3 runs to 15 residues. CDR3 sequence reads: CASKPASGMKDEQFF.

The chain has TRBV27 and TRBJ2-2; the D call from TCRdb, TRBD1, cannot be confirmed without DNA. This CDR3 comprises 14 residues. The germline gives CDR1 MNHEY, CDR2 SMNVEV (reference sequence). CDR3 loop: CASTGHENTGELFF.

The chain combines TRBV4-1 with TRBJ2-5; without DNA, the TCRdb call of TRBD2 cannot be checked. Germline assignment: CDR1 MGHRA and CDR2 YSYEKL. CDR3 length equals 15 residues. The CDR3 is CASSGGLVFPETQYF.

This clonotype is deemed medium-sized (0.01 to 0.1%) by its frequency. This chain uses TRBV11-1 with TRBJ2-2. The germline V gene has CDR1 SGHAT and CDR2 FQDESV (reference sequence). This CDR3 comprises 13 residues. The CDR3 region is CASSPNLGGELFF.

This clonotype is labeled medium-sized based on frequency. This CDR3 is CASSRRTGWNEQFF. The V call is TRBV7-9, the J call TRBJ2-1; the D call of TRBD1 rests on TCRdb alone, since no DNA is present to check it. The length of the CDR3 is 14 residues. From germline, CDR1 is SEHNR and CDR2 FQNEAQ (reference sequence).